The 10 T cell receptor beta chains given below trace back to one sample, sequenced in a study of T-cell reconstitution after alpha-beta-depleted transplantation in children (dated by TCRdb to 2016 to 2018). The meaning of the sample's treatment or condition label: allogeneic hematopoietic cell transplantation with graft depleted of TCRalphabeta T cells and CD19 B cells. The library was obtained by PCR. For sequencing, an Illumina HiSeq 2500 was employed. To normalize quantification of the TCRbeta repertoire, the TCR libraries were built with molecular barcoding that relied on unique molecular identifiers. In TCRdb, the public reads were trimmed at Q25 with fastp and aligned with MiXCR, with productive beta chains retained. Identical CDR3 protein sequences are pooled into one entry, listed with their most common genes and DNA. The sample table records over 120,000 distinct CDR3 sequences; 8.8% of these occur just once. The ten biggest clones cover 18% of the sample.

Sequenced material: PBMCs, mostly from graft donor cells, taken 180 days after TCRalphabeta/CD19-depleted stem cell transplant. These receptors were obtained from a female patient aged 2-9 years who had a stem cell transplant for congenital amegakaryocytic thrombocytopenia, so the T cells may come from the graft donor.

The sample holds many counts of this clonotype. The chain recombines TRBV28 with TRBJ1-5, with D possibly matching TRBD1 (6 bases). CDR1 is MDHEN and CDR2 is SYDVKM in the germline V gene. This CDR3 has 15 amino acids. The V and J ends lost 5 bases and 3 bases respectively, with 14 bases between them. CDR3 loop: CASSVNRVPNQPQHF. The CDR3 DNA reads TGTGCCAGCAGTGTTAACAGGGTTCCCAATCAGCCCCAGCATTTT.

There are a few counts of this clonotype. This chain joins TRBV11-2 and TRBJ1-3; weak D call: TRBD1 (5 bases). Germline V CDR1 and CDR2: SGHAT, FQNNGV. This CDR3 spans 15 amino acids. Trimming removed 5 bases at V and 4 bases at J, with 15 bases between. In DNA, the CDR3 is TGTGCCAGCAGCCCCAGCAGGGAACGGGGAAACACCATATATTTT. Residues: CASSPSRERGNTIYF.

This clonotype was picked up many times. The rearrangement uses TRBV5-1 and TRBJ2-3, with 14 bases fitting TRBD2. The V gene end was trimmed by 0 bases and the J gene end by 3 bases; junction bases not matched to a gene: 9. Germline lookup yields CDR1 SGHRS and CDR2 YFSETQ. CDR3 length: 19 amino acids. DNA of the CDR3: TGCGCCAGCAGCTTGGCCGGACTAGCGGGAGGCGTCAGAACAGATACGCAGTATTTT. It specifies CASSLAGLAGGVRTDTQYF.

Points on this clonotype: A much larger clone differs from this one at a single base, so this may be a read error. The chain combines TRBV12-3 or TRBV12-4 with TRBJ1-6; D is unresolved. The CDR3 is made up of 14 amino acids. V lost 2 bases to trimming and J lost 7 bases, with 9 bases between them. The CDR3 DNA sequence: TGTGCCAGCAGTTTACTAGCTTGCAATTCACCCCTCCACTTT. Translating it yields CASSLLACNSPLHF.

This clonotype ranks as medium-sized (0.01 to 0.1%). The rearrangement links TRBV12-3 or TRBV12-4 to TRBJ2-7; 8 bases are shared with TRBD1. Unmatched junction bases numbered 4, after V lost 4 bases and J lost 5 bases. CDR3 length: 13 residues. As DNA, the CDR3 is TGTGCCAGCAGTTCCTTGACAGGGGACGAGCAGTACTTC. This encodes CASSSLTGDEQYF.

This clonotype is a singleton in its sample. A much larger clone sits a single nucleotide away, making a read error possible. V is TRBV5-1 and J is TRBJ2-3, with D tentatively TRBD2 (6 bases). There are 13 residues in the CDR3. The germline CDR1 and CDR2 sequences are SGHRS and YFSETQ. The ends were cut back, 4 bases at V and 5 bases at J, with 11 bases in the middle. The CDR3 bases are TGCGCCAGCAGCCTTAGCGGCATAGATACGCAGTATTTT. Translation gives CASSLSGIDTQYF.

This clonotype has ten or more counts. The chain is built from TRBV10-3 and TRBJ1-2; 7 bases match TRBD1. Unmatched junction bases numbered 10, after V lost 8 bases and J lost 4 bases. The V gene's germline CDR1 is ENHRY and CDR2 SYGVKD. The CDR3 spans 14 residues. The CDR3 region has the DNA TGTGCCATCTATGGGACAGATAACCTCTATGGCTACACCTTC. Protein sequence: CAIYGTDNLYGYTF.

The V call is TRBV12-3 or TRBV12-4, the J call TRBJ2-3; 7 bases are shared with TRBD2. With V trimmed by 4 bases and J by 0 bases, 7 bases remained unmatched. The length of the CDR3 is 16 residues. CDR3 in amino acids: CASSYGSGVSTDTQYF. Written as DNA, the CDR3 is TGTGCCAGCAGTTATGGGAGCGGGGTGAGCACAGATACGCAGTATTTT.

In this sample, this clonotype turned up a few times. The chain has TRBV11-2 and TRBJ2-1, with TRBD2 identical over 16 bases. In germline, CDR1 is SGHAT, CDR2 FQNNGV. Trimming cost V 3 bases and J 10 bases; bases outside gene matches: 6. This CDR3 is built from 16 residues. In nucleotides, the CDR3 is TGTGCCAGCAGCTTGGCGGGACTAGCGGGAGGGGGGGAGCAGTTCTTC. It codes for CASSLAGLAGGGEQFF.

The chain carries TRBV10-3 and TRBJ2-6; perhaps TRBD1 as D (5 bases). The CDR3 length is 14 residues. Trimming shortened V by 10 bases and J by 2 bases, and 12 bases separated the two germline ends. Germline-derived CDR1 and CDR2 are ENHRY and SYGVKD. The CDR3 region has the DNA TGTGCCACGAGCCTGGGGCCTGGGGCCAACGTCCTGACTTTC. Its translation is CATSLGPGANVLTF.